This TCR beta chain was obtained from a study of blood T cell repertoires in COVID-19. The table lists this clone with a count of one. J was trimmed by 5 bases and V by 8 bases; bases with no gene match: 12. Germline V gene data show CDR1 as MNHEY and CDR2 as SMNVEV (reference sequence). This CDR3 region has 16 residues. This table comes from immunoSEQ multiplex PCR, and its TCRdb copy is limited to in-frame clones, with some not included. The data show about 280,000 clones, with nearly 90% seen just once and 1.5% to 2% held by the top ten. V usage is TRBV27 and J usage is TRBJ1-6; 7 bases agree with TRBD1. The receptor comes from a young woman with acute COVID-19. The specimen was PBMCs or T cells enriched from blood (not recorded which). This CDR3 reads CASRRNQQGNNSPLHF. Written as DNA, the CDR3 is TGTGCCAGCCGACGAAACCAACAGGGGAATAATTCACCCCTCCACTTT.